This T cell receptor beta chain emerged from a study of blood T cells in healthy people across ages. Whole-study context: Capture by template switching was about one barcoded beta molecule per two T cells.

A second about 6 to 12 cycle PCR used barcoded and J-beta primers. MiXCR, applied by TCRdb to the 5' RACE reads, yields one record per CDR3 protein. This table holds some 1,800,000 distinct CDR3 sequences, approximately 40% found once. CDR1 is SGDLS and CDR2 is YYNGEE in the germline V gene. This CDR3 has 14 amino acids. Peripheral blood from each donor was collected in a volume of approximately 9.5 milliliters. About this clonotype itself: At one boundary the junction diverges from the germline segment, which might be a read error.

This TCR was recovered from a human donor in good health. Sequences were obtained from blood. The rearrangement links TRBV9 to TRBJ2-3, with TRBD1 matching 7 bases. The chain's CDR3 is CASSVQRGPDTQYF. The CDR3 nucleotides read TGTGCCAGCAGCGTGCAAAGGGGGCCAGACACGCAGTATTTT.